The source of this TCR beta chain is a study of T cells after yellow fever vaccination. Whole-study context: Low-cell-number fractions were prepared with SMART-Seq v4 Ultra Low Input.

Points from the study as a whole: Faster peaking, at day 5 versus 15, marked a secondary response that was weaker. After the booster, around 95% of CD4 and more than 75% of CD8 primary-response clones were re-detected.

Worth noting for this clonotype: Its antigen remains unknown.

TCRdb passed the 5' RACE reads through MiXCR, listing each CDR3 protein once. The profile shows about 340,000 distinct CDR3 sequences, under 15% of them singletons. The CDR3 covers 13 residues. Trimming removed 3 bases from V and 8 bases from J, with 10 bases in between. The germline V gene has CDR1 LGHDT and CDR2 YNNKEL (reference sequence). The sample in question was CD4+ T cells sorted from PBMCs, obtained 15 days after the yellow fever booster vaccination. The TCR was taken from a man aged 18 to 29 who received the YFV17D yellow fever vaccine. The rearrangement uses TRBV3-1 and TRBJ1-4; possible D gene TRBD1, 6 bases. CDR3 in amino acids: CASSQGAEEKLFF. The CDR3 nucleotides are TGTGCCAGCAGCCAGGGGGCAGAGGAAAAACTGTTTTTT.